What follows are 20 T cell receptor beta chains derived from one specimen sequenced in a study of cytomegalovirus exposure and HLA in healthy donors (dated 2017 in TCRdb). The method was the immunoSEQ multiplex PCR assay. The immuneACCESS repertoire file appears here via TCRdb, limited to in-frame rearrangements. These files lack a portion of the clones; in checked studies, under half of the deficit traces to unresolved V genes, and the cause of the others is not known. This sample lists 150,000 to 200,000 clones; 86% were detected once. The ten largest clones represent less than 3.5% of the sample. The specimen was PBMCs. Every receptor here comes from a man between 18 and 35 years old in good health and CMV-seropositive.

In this sample, this clone turned up once. This chain uses TRBV9 with TRBJ2-1; tentatively, D is TRBD2 (5 bases). Per the germline V gene, CDR1 is SGDLS and CDR2 is YYNGEE. The V end was cut by 3 bases, the J end by 8 bases, with 15 bases between. This CDR3 comprises 14 residues. The chain's CDR3 is CASSGRSGGHEQFF. The CDR3 bases are TGTGCCAGCAGCGGGAGAAGCGGCGGCCATGAGCAGTTCTTC.

V usage is TRBV27 and J usage is TRBJ1-5, with TRBD1 matching 7 bases. V shed 2 bases, J shed 9 bases, and the junction held 10 bases outside the gene matches. The CDR3 runs 15 residues. Looked up from germline, CDR1 is MNHEY and CDR2 is SMNVEV (reference sequence). In nucleotides, the CDR3 is TGTGCCAGCAGTTTACAGGGACAGTCCACACGGCCCCAGCATTTT. Protein sequence: CASSLQGQSTRPQHF.

V is TRBV28 and J is TRBJ1-2, with D perhaps TRBD1 (5 bases). Germline-derived CDR1 and CDR2 are MDHEN and SYDVKM. The CDR3 has 14 residues. The ends were cut back, 6 bases at V and 3 bases at J, with 14 bases in the middle. The CDR3 region has the DNA TGTGCCAGCAGGTTGGCGGGGACCTACTATGGCTACACCTTC. This gives the protein CASRLAGTYYGYTF.

The chain has TRBV7-9 and TRBJ2-5, with TRBD2 matching over 7 bases. The ends lost 5 bases at V and 11 bases at J; junction bases unmatched: 11. The length of the CDR3 is 13 residues. CDR1 SEHNR and CDR2 FQNEAQ come from the germline V gene (reference sequence). The CDR3 protein is CASSHVASGQQYF. Here the CDR3 DNA reads TGTGCCAGCAGCCACGTGGCTAGCGGCCAGCAGTACTTC. The variable domain in full, with the rest retrieved from reference TRBV7-9 and TRBJ2-5, is DTGVSQNPRHKITKRGQNVTFRCDPISEHNRLYWYRQTLGQGPEFLTYFQNEAQLEKSRLLSDRFSAERPKGSFSTLEIQRTEQGDSAMYLCASSHVASGQQYFGPGTRLLVL.

The chain employs TRBV7-2 and TRBJ2-1; 8 nucleotides agree with TRBD2. The CDR3 length is 15 residues. Unmatched junction bases numbered 6, after V lost 8 bases and J lost 0 bases. In germline, CDR1 is SGHTA, CDR2 FQGNSA. This chain's CDR3 is CASALGTSSYNEQFF. As DNA, the CDR3 is TGTGCCAGCGCCTTAGGGACTAGCTCCTACAATGAGCAGTTCTTC.

V gene TRBV7-6 combines with J gene TRBJ2-7; 7 bases match TRBD1. CDR3 length equals 14 residues. In germline, CDR1 is SGHVS, CDR2 FNYEAQ. V lost 3 bases, J lost 4 bases, and 6 bases stayed unmatched. CDR3 loop: CASSFGQDRYEQYF. The DNA of the CDR3 is TGTGCCAGCAGCTTCGGACAGGACCGTTACGAGCAGTACTTC. Full variable domain (missing parts from reference TRBV7-6 and TRBJ2-7): GAGVSQSPRYKVTKRGQDVALRCDPISGHVSLYWYRQALGQGPEFLTYFNYEAQQDKSGLPNDRFSAERPEGSISTLTIQRTEQRDSAMYRCASSFGQDRYEQYFGPGTRLTVT.

The rearrangement links TRBV7-9 to TRBJ2-1, with 8 bases fitting TRBD2. The CDR3 length is 15 residues. V shed 5 bases, J shed 2 bases, and the junction held 5 bases outside the gene matches. Germline-derived CDR1 and CDR2 are SEHNR and FQNEAQ (reference sequence). The CDR3 region has the DNA TGTGCCAGCAGCCGGGAGGGCGGTCCCTACAATGAGCAGTTCTTC. Encoded protein: CASSREGGPYNEQFF.

This clone was counted many times. The chain employs TRBV13 and TRBJ1-3; D might be TRBD1 (6 bases). The germline V gene has CDR1 PRHDT and CDR2 FYEKMQ (reference sequence). Deletions cut 8 bases from V and 2 bases from J, with 13 bases between. The CDR3 extends over 14 amino acids. Here the CDR3 reads CASYEQGAGNTIYF. The CDR3 DNA is TGTGCCAGCTACGAACAGGGAGCTGGAAACACCATATATTTT.

V gene TRBV5-1 combines with J gene TRBJ1-1; 11 nucleotides agree with TRBD1. Germline trimming cut 5 bases from V and 5 bases from J; bases unmatched to any gene: 8. CDR1 and CDR2 from the germline V gene are SGHRS and YFSETQ. The CDR3 is 15 residues long. The CDR3 nucleotides read TGCGCCAGCAGTCATGGGACAGGGGGAGGGACTGAAGCTTTCTTT. Encoded protein: CASSHGTGGGTEAFF.

The table lists this clone with a few counts. This rearrangement joins TRBV11-2 to TRBJ2-2; no firm D call. Germline V lookup: CDR1 SGHAT, CDR2 FQNNGV. The CDR3 is 11 residues long. The V gene lost 2 bases and the J gene lost 8 bases, with 3 bases spanning the gap. The DNA for the CDR3 is TGTGCCAGCAGCTTATTAGGGGAGCTGTTTTTT. As protein: CASSLLGELFF.

The V gene is TRBV7-9, the J gene TRBJ1-2; maybe TRBD1 (5 bases). The CDR3 is 16 amino acids. Per the germline V gene, CDR1 is SEHNR and CDR2 is FQNEAQ (reference sequence). V gave up 8 bases and J gave up 4 bases, with 23 bases separating them. The CDR3 sequence is CASGHGGARPLYGYTF. The CDR3 DNA is TGTGCCAGCGGACATGGTGGGGCCCGACCGCTCTATGGCTACACCTTC.

This clone was counted only a few times. The chain links TRBV6-4 to TRBJ2-3; tentatively, D is TRBD2 (7 bases). Germline CDR1 is MRHNA and CDR2 is SNTAGT. The CDR3 is 15 amino acids. Trimming took off 3 bases at V and 2 bases at J, with 12 bases between the two ends. CDR3 sequence (DNA): TGTGCCAGCAGTGATGGCCGGGGGGCCACAGATACGCAGTATTTT. Protein product: CASSDGRGATDTQYF.

CDR3 nucleotides: TGTGCCAGCAGCTCGGCGGGACAGCCGAACACTGAAGCTTTCTTT. This translates into CASSSAGQPNTEAFF. The chain employs TRBV7-3 and TRBJ1-1; 7 nucleotides match TRBD1. After removal of 4 bases from V and 1 base from J, the junction contained 6 bases not matched to a gene. Germline V gene sequence: CDR1 SGHTA, CDR2 FQGTGA. The CDR3 contains 15 residues.

V gene TRBV5-1 combines with J gene TRBJ2-2; 15 positions match TRBD2. The CDR3 contains 18 residues. Germline V lookup: CDR1 SGHRS, CDR2 YFSETQ. Germline trimming cut 2 bases from V and 2 bases from J; bases unmatched to any gene: 4. The CDR3 loop reads CASSFGLAGGLNTGELFF. The DNA of the CDR3 is TGCGCCAGCAGCTTCGGACTAGCGGGGGGGCTCAACACCGGGGAGCTGTTTTTT.

V usage is TRBV7-3 and J usage is TRBJ2-2; D is possibly TRBD1 (6 bases). This CDR3 spans 15 amino acids. Trimming took off 2 bases at V and 1 base at J, with 8 bases between the two ends. Germline CDR1 reads SGHTA; CDR2 reads FQGTGA. For the CDR3, the DNA is TGTGCCAGCAGCTTATCAGGGGAGAACACCGGGGAGCTGTTTTTT. Protein sequence: CASSLSGENTGELFF.

V is TRBV4-1 and J is TRBJ2-3, with D possibly TRBD2 on 6 matching bases. The CDR3 spans 17 residues. The V gene lost 3 bases and the J gene lost 3 bases, with 19 bases spanning the gap. Germline loops: CDR1 MGHRA, CDR2 YSYEKL. For the CDR3, the DNA is TGCGCCAGCAGCCACCCTCTTTCGGCGGGGAGGACAGATACGCAGTATTTT. The encoded protein is CASSHPLSAGRTDTQYF.

This chain joins TRBV6-6 and TRBJ2-7; TRBD2 aligns across 10 bases. Germline V lookup: CDR1 MNHNY, CDR2 SVGAGI (reference sequence). J gave up 4 bases and V 6 bases, and 9 bases lay outside the gene matches. This CDR3 has 15 amino acids. This CDR3 is CASRVAGGRKYEQYF. In nucleotides, the CDR3 is TGTGCCAGCAGAGTAGCGGGGGGTCGAAAATACGAGCAGTACTTC.

This sequence joins TRBV7-3 and TRBJ1-1; no firm D call. Germline loops: CDR1 SGHTA, CDR2 FQGTGA. This CDR3 comprises 13 residues. The V end lost 5 bases, the J end lost 3 bases, and 10 bases lay between the germline ends. CDR3 nucleotide sequence: TGTGCCAGCAGCACGTACAGAGACACTGAAGCTTTCTTT. It is translated as CASSTYRDTEAFF.

The gene calls are TRBV4-1 and TRBJ1-1; D perhaps matches TRBD1 (6 bases). The length of the CDR3 is 15 residues. The V end was cut by 1 base, the J end by 5 bases, with 14 bases between. Germline V lookup: CDR1 MGHRA, CDR2 YSYEKL. For the CDR3, the DNA is TGCGCCAGCAGCCAAGCACGGGCAGGGGTTACTGAAGCTTTCTTT. This codes for CASSQARAGVTEAFF.

The V and J genes are TRBV6-6 and TRBJ1-5; TRBD1 matches 9 bases. Germline CDR1 is MNHNY and CDR2 is SVGAGI (reference sequence). This CDR3 region has 16 residues. V was pared by 2 bases and J by 6 bases, with 8 bases of the junction left unmatched. The CDR3 coding sequence is TGTGCCAGCAGTTACGATGGGACAGGGTTGGGTCAGCCCCAGCATTTT. Translating it yields CASSYDGTGLGQPQHF.